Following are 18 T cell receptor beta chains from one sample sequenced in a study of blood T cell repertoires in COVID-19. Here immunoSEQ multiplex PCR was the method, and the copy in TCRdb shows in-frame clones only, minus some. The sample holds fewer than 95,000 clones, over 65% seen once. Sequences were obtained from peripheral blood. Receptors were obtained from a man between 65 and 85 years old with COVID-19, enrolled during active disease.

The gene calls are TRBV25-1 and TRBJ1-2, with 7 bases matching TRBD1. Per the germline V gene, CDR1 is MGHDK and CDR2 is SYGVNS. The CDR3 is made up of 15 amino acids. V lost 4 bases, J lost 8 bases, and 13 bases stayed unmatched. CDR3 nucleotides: TGTGCCAGCAGTGGCCCGACAGGGTTCAAAGGAGGCTACACCTTC. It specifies CASSGPTGFKGGYTF.

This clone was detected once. CDR3 DNA sequence: TGTGCCAGCAGCCAAGTCTCCGCTAGCGGGAGGGGGGAGCAGTTCTTC. Encoded protein: CASSQVSASGRGEQFF. The rearrangement uses TRBV4-2 and TRBJ2-1; TRBD2 aligns across 12 bases. The CDR3 spans 16 residues. V was pared by 1 base and J by 10 bases, with 8 bases of the junction left unmatched. Per the germline V gene, CDR1 is LGHNA and CDR2 is YNFKEQ.

CDR3 nucleotide sequence: TGTGCCAGCTCACCACTCGCACAGGGCCAAGAGTATGGCTACACCTTC. Translation: CASSPLAQGQEYGYTF. This chain connects TRBV18 to TRBJ1-2; maybe TRBD1 (6 bases). Between the trimmed V and J ends, which lost 1 base and 5 bases, there was a span of 17 bases. Germline-derived CDR1 and CDR2 are KGHSH and LQKENI. The CDR3 totals 16 residues.

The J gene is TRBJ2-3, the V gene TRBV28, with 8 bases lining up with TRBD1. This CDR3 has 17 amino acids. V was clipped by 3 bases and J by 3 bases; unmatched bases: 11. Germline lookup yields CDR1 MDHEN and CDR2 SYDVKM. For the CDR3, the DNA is TGTGCCAGCAGTTTGCAGGGGGCATCGGGCGGAACAGATACGCAGTATTTT. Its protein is CASSLQGASGGTDTQYF.

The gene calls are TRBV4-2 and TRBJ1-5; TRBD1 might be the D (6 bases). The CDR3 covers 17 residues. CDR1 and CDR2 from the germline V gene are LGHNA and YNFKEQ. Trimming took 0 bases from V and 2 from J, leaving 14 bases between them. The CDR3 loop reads CASSQEPARGGNQPQHF. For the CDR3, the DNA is TGTGCCAGCAGCCAAGAACCCGCCAGGGGTGGCAATCAGCCCCAGCATTTT.

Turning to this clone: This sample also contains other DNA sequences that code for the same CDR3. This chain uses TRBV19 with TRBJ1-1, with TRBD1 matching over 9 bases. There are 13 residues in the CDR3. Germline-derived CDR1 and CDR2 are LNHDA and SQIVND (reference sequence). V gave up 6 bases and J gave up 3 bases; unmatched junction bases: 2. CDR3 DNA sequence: TGTGCCAGTAGACGGGACAGGGACACTGAAGCTTTCTTT. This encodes CASRRDRDTEAFF. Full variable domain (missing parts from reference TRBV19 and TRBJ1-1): DGGITQSPKYLFRKEGQNVTLSCEQNLNHDAMYWYRQDPGQGLRLIYYSQIVNDFQKGDIAEGYSVSREKKESFPLTVTSAQKNPTAFYLCASRRDRDTEAFFGQGTRLTVV.

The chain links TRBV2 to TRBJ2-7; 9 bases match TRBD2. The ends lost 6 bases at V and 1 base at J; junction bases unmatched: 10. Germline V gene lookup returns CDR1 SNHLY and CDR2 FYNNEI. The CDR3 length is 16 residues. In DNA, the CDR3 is TGTGCCAGCAGGAATCCGCTAGCGGGAAGGTCCTACGAGCAGTACTTC. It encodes CASRNPLAGRSYEQYF. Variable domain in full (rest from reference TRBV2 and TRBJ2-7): EPEVTQTPSHQVTQMGQEVILRCVPISNHLYFYWYRQILGQKVEFLVSFYNNEISEKSEIFDDQFSVERPDGSNFTLKIRSTKLEDSAMYFCASRNPLAGRSYEQYFGPGTRLTVT.

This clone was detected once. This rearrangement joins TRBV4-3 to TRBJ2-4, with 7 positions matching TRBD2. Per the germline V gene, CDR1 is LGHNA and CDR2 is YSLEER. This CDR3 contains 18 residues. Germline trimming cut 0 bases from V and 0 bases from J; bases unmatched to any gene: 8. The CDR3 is CASSQEGRADPAKNIQYF. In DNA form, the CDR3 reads TGCGCCAGCAGCCAAGAGGGGAGGGCCGACCCAGCCAAAAACATTCAGTACTTC.

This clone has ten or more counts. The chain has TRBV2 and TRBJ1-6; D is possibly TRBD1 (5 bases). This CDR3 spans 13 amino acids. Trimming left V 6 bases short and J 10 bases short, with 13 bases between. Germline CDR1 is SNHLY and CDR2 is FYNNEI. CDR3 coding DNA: TGTGCCAGCAGCAGGGAATACGGCTCACCCCTCCACTTT. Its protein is CASSREYGSPLHF.

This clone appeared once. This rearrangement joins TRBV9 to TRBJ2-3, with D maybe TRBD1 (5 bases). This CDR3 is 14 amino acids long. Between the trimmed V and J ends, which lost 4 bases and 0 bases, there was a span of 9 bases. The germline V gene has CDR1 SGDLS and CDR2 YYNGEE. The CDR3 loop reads CASSSRQSTDTQYF. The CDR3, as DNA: TGTGCCAGCAGCTCCCGACAGAGCACAGATACGCAGTATTTT.

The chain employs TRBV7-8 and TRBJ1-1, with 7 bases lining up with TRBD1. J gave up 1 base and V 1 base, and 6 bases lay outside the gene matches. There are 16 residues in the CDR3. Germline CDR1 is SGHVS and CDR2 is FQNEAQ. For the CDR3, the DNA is TGTGCCAGCAGCTTAGTACGGGACAGTCGGAACACTGAAGCTTTCTTT. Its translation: CASSLVRDSRNTEAFF.

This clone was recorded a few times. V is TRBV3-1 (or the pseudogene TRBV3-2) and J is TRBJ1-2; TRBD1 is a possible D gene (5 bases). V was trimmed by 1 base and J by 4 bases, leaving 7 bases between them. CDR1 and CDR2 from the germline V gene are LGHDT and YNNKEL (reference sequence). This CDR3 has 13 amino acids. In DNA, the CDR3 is TGTGCCAGCAGCCAAGCAGGGCCCTATGGCTACACCTTC. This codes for CASSQAGPYGYTF.

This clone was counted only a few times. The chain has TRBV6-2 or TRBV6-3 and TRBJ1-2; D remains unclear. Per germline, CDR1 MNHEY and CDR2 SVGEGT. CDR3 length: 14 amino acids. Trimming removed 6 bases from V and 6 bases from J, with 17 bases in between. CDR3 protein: CASSTRGIVDGYTF. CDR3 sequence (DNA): TGTGCCAGCAGCACCAGAGGGATCGTCGATGGCTACACCTTC.

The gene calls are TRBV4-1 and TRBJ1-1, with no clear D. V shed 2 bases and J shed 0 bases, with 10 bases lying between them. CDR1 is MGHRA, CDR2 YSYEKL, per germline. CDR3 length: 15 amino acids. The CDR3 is CASSQFHTLNTEAFF. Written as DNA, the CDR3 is TGCGCCAGCAGCCAATTTCACACCCTGAACACTGAAGCTTTCTTT.

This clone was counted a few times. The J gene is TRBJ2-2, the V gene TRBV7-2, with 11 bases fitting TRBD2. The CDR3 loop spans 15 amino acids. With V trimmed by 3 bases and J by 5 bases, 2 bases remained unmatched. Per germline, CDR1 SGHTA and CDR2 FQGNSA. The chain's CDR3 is CASSFTSGRTGELFF. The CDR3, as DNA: TGTGCCAGCAGCTTTACTAGCGGGAGAACCGGGGAGCTGTTTTTT.

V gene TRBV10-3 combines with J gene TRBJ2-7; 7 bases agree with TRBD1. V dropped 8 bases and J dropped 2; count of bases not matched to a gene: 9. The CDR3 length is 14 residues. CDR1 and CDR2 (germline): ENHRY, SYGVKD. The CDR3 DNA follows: TGTGCCATCGGCCTGGGACAGCCACCCTACGAGCAGTACTTC. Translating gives CAIGLGQPPYEQYF.

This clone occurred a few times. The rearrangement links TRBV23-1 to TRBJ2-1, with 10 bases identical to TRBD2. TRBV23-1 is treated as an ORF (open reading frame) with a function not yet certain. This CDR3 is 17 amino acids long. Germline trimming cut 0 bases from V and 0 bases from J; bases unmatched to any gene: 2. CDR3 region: CASSQSRTSGSYNEQFF. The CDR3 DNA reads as TGCGCCAGCAGTCAATCCCGGACTAGCGGCTCCTACAATGAGCAGTTCTTC.

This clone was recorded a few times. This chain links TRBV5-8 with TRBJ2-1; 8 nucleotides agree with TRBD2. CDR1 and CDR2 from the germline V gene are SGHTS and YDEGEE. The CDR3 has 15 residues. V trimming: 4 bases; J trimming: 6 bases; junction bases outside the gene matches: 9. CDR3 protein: CASSPGLGEGNEQFF. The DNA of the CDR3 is TGTGCCAGCAGCCCGGGACTAGGGGAGGGCAATGAGCAGTTCTTC.